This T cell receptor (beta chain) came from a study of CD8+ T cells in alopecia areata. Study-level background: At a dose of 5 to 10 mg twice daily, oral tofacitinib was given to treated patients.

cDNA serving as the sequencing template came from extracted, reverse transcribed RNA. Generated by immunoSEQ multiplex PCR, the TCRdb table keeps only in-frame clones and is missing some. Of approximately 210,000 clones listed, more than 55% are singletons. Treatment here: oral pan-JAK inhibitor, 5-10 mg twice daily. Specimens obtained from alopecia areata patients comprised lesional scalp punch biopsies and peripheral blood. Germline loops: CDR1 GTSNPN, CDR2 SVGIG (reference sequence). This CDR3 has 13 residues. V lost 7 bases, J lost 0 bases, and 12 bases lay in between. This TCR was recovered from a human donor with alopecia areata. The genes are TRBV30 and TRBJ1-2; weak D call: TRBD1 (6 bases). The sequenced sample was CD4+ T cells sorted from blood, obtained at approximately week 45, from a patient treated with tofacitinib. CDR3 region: CASMGGTNYGYTF. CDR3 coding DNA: TGTGCCTCAATGGGGGGCACTAACTATGGCTACACCTTC.